This T cell receptor (beta chain) was identified in a study of T cells after yellow fever vaccination. Across the whole study: The fractions with low cell numbers were processed using SMART-Seq v4 Ultra Low Input. Study outcomes and limitations: The secondary response was weaker, and its peak arrived faster, on day 5 versus 15.

Note on this clonotype: As yet, its antigen is unknown.

By 5'RACE template switching, TCR cDNA was produced, with a universal primer site and UMIs added in the process. TCRdb redid the calling of the 5' RACE reads with MiXCR, one entry per CDR3 protein. The data contain hundreds of thousands of distinct CDR3 sequences, 21% of them singletons. V lost 8 bases, J lost 4 bases, and 12 bases lay in between. The CDR3 is made up of 13 amino acids. This TCR derives from a man younger than 35 who received the YFV17D yellow fever vaccine. The specimen was PBMCs, collected approximately 20 days after the first yellow fever vaccination. The chain is built from TRBV12-3 or TRBV12-4 and TRBJ2-1; D call uncertain. The CDR3: CASAADSYNEQFF. The CDR3 DNA reads TGTGCCAGCGCGGCCGACTCATACAATGAGCAGTTCTTC.